This T cell receptor (beta chain) was obtained from a study of blood T cell repertoires in COVID-19. In the original analysis: Reference gene primer amplification in the assay estimated nucleated cell counts. Measured with immunoSEQ multiplex PCR; TCRdb has only the in-frame clones, and not every one. The V and J calls and clone size were taken over from that table, and D and trimming were inferred from the DNA. The data show fewer than 450,000 clones, with about 90% seen just once and roughly 6% held by the top ten. The CDR3 loop spans 16 amino acids. The V end was cut by 4 bases, the J end by 0 bases, with 13 bases between. Germline V gene lookup returns CDR1 SGHRS and CDR2 YFSETQ.

The chain is built from TRBV5-1 and TRBJ2-2, with a tentative D call TRBD2 (6 bases). Sequenced material: peripheral blood. The clonotype comes from a woman aged 50 to 60 with COVID-19, enrolled during active disease. In DNA form, the CDR3 reads TGCGCCAGCAGCCTGCCGGGACTGTCGAACACCGGGGAGCTGTTTTTT. Its translation: CASSLPGLSNTGELFF.